The TCR beta chain described here comes from a study of chemoradiotherapy in HPV16-positive cancers. Overall study: Functional T-cell assays on two HPV16-positive patients' cells defined candidate HPV-specific clones and common TCR motifs.

On this clone itself: Its target is not known.

Samples were taken several times over chemoradiotherapy. Broader study findings: Only two HPV16-positive patients supplied the functional HPV-specificity definition. Candidate HPV-specific clones and E7-related TCR motifs grew in tumor during treatment.

This table comes from immunoSEQ multiplex PCR, and its TCRdb copy is limited to in-frame clones, with some not included. This table has 30,000 to 40,000 clones, about 92% appearing once. This specimen was blood, taken from a patient who underwent chemoradiotherapy. This receptor was identified in a human donor with HPV-associated anogenital cancer.

The CDR3 DNA reads TGTGCCAGCAGCCCGACTAGCGGGGGCGCCAATTCCCGATACAATGAGCAGTTCTTC. Translating gives CASSPTSGGANSRYNEQFF. This chain joins TRBV13 and TRBJ2-1, with 12 bases matching TRBD2. The V segment lost 5 bases and the J segment 4 bases; nucleotides outside the gene matches: 15. Germline lookup yields CDR1 PRHDT and CDR2 FYEKMQ (reference sequence). The CDR3 totals 19 residues.